The 18 T cell receptor beta chains below come from one sample, sequenced in a study of T cell responses to AZD1222 COVID-19 vaccine. TCRdb's copy holds only in-frame clones and misses some; the assay was immunoSEQ multiplex PCR. The sample holds about 88,000 clones, approximately 91% seen once. Sequenced here: peripheral blood, sampled 28 days after the second AZD1222 dose. These receptors were obtained from an adult who received the AZD1222 COVID-19 vaccine.

The gene calls are TRBV5-1 and TRBJ2-3; maybe TRBD2 (5 bases). The CDR3 length is 14 residues. Trimming cost V 1 base and J 1 base, with 7 bases left between them. Germline V lookup: CDR1 SGHRS, CDR2 YFSETQ. CDR3 loop: CASSLQLGTDTQYF. The CDR3 DNA sequence: TGCGCCAGCAGCTTGCAACTAGGCACAGATACGCAGTATTTT.

The chain recombines TRBV18 with TRBJ1-6; D is unclear. V shed 0 bases and J shed 7 bases, with 19 bases lying between them. CDR1 is KGHSH and CDR2 is LQKENI in the germline V gene. The CDR3 has 18 amino acids. The CDR3 protein is CASSPPTPLRKRNSPLHF. The CDR3 nucleotides are TGTGCCAGCTCACCACCGACCCCTCTCCGAAAAAGGAATTCACCCCTCCACTTT.

The genes are TRBV3-1 (or the pseudogene TRBV3-2) and TRBJ2-1; perhaps TRBD2 as D (6 bases). From germline, CDR1 is LGHDT and CDR2 YNNKEL (reference sequence). The CDR3 totals 14 residues. Deletions cut 3 bases from V and 5 bases from J, with 11 bases between. The CDR3 DNA follows: TGTGCCAGCAGCCACCCCCGGGGGAACAATGAGCAGTTCTTC. Amino acid sequence: CASSHPRGNNEQFF.

The chain joins TRBV18 to TRBJ1-2; no firm D call. The germline V gene has CDR1 KGHSH and CDR2 LQKENI. The CDR3 totals 14 residues. V lost 3 bases and J 4 bases, leaving 12 bases between the germline ends. CDR3 in amino acids: CASSPSQNSYGYTF. CDR3 DNA sequence: TGTGCCAGCTCACCGAGTCAGAATTCCTATGGCTACACCTTC.

The V and J genes are TRBV6-5 and TRBJ1-1; no clear D. Germline V CDR1 and CDR2: MNHEY, SVGAGI. The CDR3 consists of 13 residues. Trimming stripped 6 bases from V and 5 bases from J, with 13 bases between. The CDR3 here is CASRAVGWTEAFF. The CDR3 DNA sequence: TGTGCCAGCAGGGCAGTTGGGTGGACTGAAGCTTTCTTT.

This chain uses TRBV18 with TRBJ1-3; D unclear. CDR1 is KGHSH, CDR2 LQKENI, per germline. Deletions cut 0 bases from V and 0 bases from J, with 9 bases between. The CDR3 loop spans 16 amino acids. The CDR3 protein is CASSPPYRTSGNTIYF. The CDR3 region has the DNA TGTGCCAGCTCACCACCTTATAGGACCTCTGGAAACACCATATATTTT. The full variable domain, in which reference TRBV18 and TRBJ1-3 provide the parts outside the CDR3, is NAGVMQNPRHLVRRRGQEARLRCSPMKGHSHVYWYRQLPEEGLKFMVYLQKENIIDESGMPKERFSAEFPKEGPSILRIQQVVRGDSAAYFCASSPPYRTSGNTIYFGEGSWLTVV.

The chain recombines TRBV18 with TRBJ1-5; TRBD1 might be the D (6 bases). From germline, CDR1 is KGHSH and CDR2 LQKENI. The ends were cut back, 6 bases at V and 2 bases at J, with 11 bases in the middle. The CDR3 is 14 residues long. The CDR3 coding sequence is TGTGCCAGCTCTGGGGGCGCGGGCAATCAGCCCCAGCATTTT. This encodes CASSGGAGNQPQHF.

The V and J genes are TRBV2 and TRBJ2-7; 8 bases fit TRBD2. Germline V gene sequence: CDR1 SNHLY, CDR2 FYNNEI. The length of the CDR3 is 14 residues. V lost 4 bases to trimming and J lost 4 bases; unmatched junction nucleotides: 6. The CDR3 nucleotides read TGTGCCAGCAGTGGAGGTGCGGGGGGTTACGAGCAGTACTTC. It encodes CASSGGAGGYEQYF.

The V gene is TRBV7-9, the J gene TRBJ2-3, with 8 bases that match TRBD2. The CDR3 has 15 amino acids. The germline V gene has CDR1 SEHNR and CDR2 FQNEAQ (reference sequence). Unmatched junction bases numbered 3, after V lost 1 base and J lost 3 bases. CDR3 in DNA: TGTGCCAGCAGCTTAGTTGCGGGGGGTACAGATACGCAGTATTTT. Protein sequence: CASSLVAGGTDTQYF.

The V call is TRBV29-1, the J call TRBJ2-7; weak D call: TRBD1 (5 bases). Trimming took 3 bases from V and 0 from J, leaving 9 bases between them. The germline V gene encodes CDR1 SQVTM and CDR2 ANQGSEA. The CDR3 covers 13 residues. CDR3 loop: CSVETASSYEQYF. For the CDR3, the DNA is TGCAGCGTTGAGACAGCCAGCTCCTACGAGCAGTACTTC.

The chain links TRBV10-2 to TRBJ1-1; D is unresolved. Germline V gives CDR1 WSHSY, CDR2 SAAADI. Trimming took 6 bases from V and 1 from J, leaving 9 bases between them. The CDR3 runs to 13 residues. The CDR3 loop is CASRKAWNTEAFF. The CDR3 coding sequence is TGCGCCAGCAGGAAGGCTTGGAACACTGAAGCTTTCTTT.

This clone was detected once. The chain has TRBV7-9 and TRBJ2-7; 7 nucleotides agree with TRBD1. Germline V gene sequence: CDR1 SEHNR, CDR2 FQNEAQ (reference sequence). Trimming removed 5 bases from V and 5 bases from J; junction bases left unmatched: 12. The CDR3 totals 15 residues. The CDR3 DNA reads TGTGCCAGCAGCGCGCACGGGACAGCGTTCGACGAGCAGTACTTC. It yields the protein CASSAHGTAFDEQYF.

The chain joins TRBV5-1 to TRBJ2-3; D is uncertain. Germline lookup yields CDR1 SGHRS and CDR2 YFSETQ. V dropped 1 base and J dropped 3 bases, with 0 bases sitting between them. The CDR3 sequence is 11 residues long. The DNA for the CDR3 is TGCGCCAGCAGCTTGACAGATACGCAGTATTTT. Protein: CASSLTDTQYF.

The chain employs TRBV19 and TRBJ1-5; D remains ambiguous. The CDR3 sequence is 14 residues long. Trimming stripped 3 bases from V and 2 bases from J, with 8 bases between. The germline gives CDR1 LNHDA, CDR2 SQIVND (reference sequence). CDR3 nucleotide sequence: TGTGCCAGTAGTATGTGGGATGGCAATCAGCCCCAGCATTTT. Translating it yields CASSMWDGNQPQHF.

V gene TRBV5-1 combines with J gene TRBJ1-1; 7 bases match TRBD1. The V segment lost 4 bases and the J segment 2 bases; nucleotides outside the gene matches: 5. The CDR3 is 14 residues long. The V gene's germline CDR1 is SGHRS and CDR2 YFSETQ. CDR3 DNA: TGCGCCAGCAGCCGGGACAGACCCAACACTGAAGCTTTCTTT. This sequence encodes CASSRDRPNTEAFF.

The genes are TRBV18 and TRBJ2-5; possibly TRBD1 or TRBD2 for D (5 bases each). The V end was cut by 0 bases, the J end by 5 bases, with 19 bases between. Germline CDR1 and CDR2: KGHSH and LQKENI. The CDR3 is 17 residues long. Here the CDR3 reads CASSPPGESYFGETQYF. The DNA for the CDR3 is TGTGCCAGCTCACCACCGGGGGAATCCTATTTTGGGGAGACCCAGTACTTC. Looking up the rest from reference TRBV18 and TRBJ2-5 gives the full variable domain: NAGVMQNPRHLVRRRGQEARLRCSPMKGHSHVYWYRQLPEEGLKFMVYLQKENIIDESGMPKERFSAEFPKEGPSILRIQQVVRGDSAAYFCASSPPGESYFGETQYFGPGTRLLVL.

The rearrangement uses TRBV18 and TRBJ2-5; 10 positions match TRBD1. The CDR3 has 15 residues. The V segment lost 1 base and the J segment 5 bases; nucleotides outside the gene matches: 4. Germline-derived CDR1 and CDR2 are KGHSH and LQKENI. The CDR3 DNA sequence: TGTGCCAGCTCACCACTCCGGGACAGGGGTGAGACCCAGTACTTC. Translated, it gives CASSPLRDRGETQYF.

The chain is built from TRBV6-6 and TRBJ2-1; TRBD2 aligns across 10 bases. Germline V gene data show CDR1 as MNHNY and CDR2 as SVGAGI (reference sequence). The V and J ends lost 6 bases and 7 bases, in that order; junction bases with no gene match: 6. CDR3 length: 14 amino acids. This chain's CDR3 is CASSRSGGRNEQFF. The CDR3 nucleotides are TGTGCCAGCAGCCGTAGCGGGGGGAGGAATGAGCAGTTCTTC.